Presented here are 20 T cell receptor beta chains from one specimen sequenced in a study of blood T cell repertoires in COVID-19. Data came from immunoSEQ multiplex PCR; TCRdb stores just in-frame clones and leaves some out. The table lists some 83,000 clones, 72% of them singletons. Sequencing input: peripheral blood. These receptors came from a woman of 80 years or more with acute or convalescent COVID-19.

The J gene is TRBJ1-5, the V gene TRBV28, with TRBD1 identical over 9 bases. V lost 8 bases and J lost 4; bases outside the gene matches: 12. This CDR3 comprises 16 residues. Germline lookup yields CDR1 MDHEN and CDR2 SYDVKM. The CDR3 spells CASQPAPTGGNQPQHF. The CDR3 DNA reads TGTGCCAGCCAGCCTGCTCCGACAGGGGGGAATCAGCCCCAGCATTTT.

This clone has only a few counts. CDR3 sequence: CASSAGQTMNTEAFF. The DNA of the CDR3 is TGTGCCAGCAGCGCGGGACAGACCATGAACACTGAAGCTTTCTTT. The V call is TRBV9, the J call TRBJ1-1, with TRBD1 matching over 7 bases. The length of the CDR3 is 15 residues. Per germline, CDR1 SGDLS and CDR2 YYNGEE. The V and J ends lost 3 bases and 0 bases, in that order; junction bases with no gene match: 5.

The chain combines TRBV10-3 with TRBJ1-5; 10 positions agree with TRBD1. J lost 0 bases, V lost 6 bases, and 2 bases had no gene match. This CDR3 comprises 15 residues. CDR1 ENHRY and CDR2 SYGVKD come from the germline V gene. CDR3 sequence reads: CAIRGTGDSNQPQHF. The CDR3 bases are TGTGCCATCAGGGGGACAGGGGATAGCAATCAGCCCCAGCATTTT.

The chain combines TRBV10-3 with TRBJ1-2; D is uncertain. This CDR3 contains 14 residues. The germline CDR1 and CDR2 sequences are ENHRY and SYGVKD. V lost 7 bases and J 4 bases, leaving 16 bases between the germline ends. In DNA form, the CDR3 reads TGTGCCATCACCCCGGACTTCGGTGGCTATGGCTACACCTTC. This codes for CAITPDFGGYGYTF.

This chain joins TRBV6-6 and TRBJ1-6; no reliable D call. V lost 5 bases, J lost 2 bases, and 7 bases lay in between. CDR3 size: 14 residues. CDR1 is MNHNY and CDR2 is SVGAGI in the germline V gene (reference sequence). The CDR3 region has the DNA TGTGCCAGCAGTCGTCCTGCCTATAATTCACCCCTCCACTTT. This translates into CASSRPAYNSPLHF.

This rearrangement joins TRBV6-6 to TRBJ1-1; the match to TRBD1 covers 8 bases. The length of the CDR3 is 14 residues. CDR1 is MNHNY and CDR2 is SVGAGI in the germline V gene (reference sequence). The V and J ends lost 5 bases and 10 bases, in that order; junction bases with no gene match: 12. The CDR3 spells CASSDSGGDGLAFF. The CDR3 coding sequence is TGTGCCAGCAGTGATTCAGGGGGCGATGGTCTAGCTTTCTTT.

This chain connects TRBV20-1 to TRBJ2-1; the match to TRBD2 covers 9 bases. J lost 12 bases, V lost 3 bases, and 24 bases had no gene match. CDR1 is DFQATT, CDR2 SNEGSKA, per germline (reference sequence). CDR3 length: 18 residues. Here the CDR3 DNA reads TGCAGTGCTAGTAGACTGAGCTTAGCGGGGGACCCGTCCGGGGGGCAGTTCTTC. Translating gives CSASRLSLAGDPSGGQFF.

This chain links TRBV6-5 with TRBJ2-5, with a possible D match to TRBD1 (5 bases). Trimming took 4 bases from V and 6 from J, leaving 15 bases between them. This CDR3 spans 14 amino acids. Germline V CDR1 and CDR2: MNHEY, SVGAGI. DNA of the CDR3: TGTGCCAGCAGTTCCCTCAGGGCTTGGCAGACCCAGTACTTC. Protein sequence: CASSSLRAWQTQYF.

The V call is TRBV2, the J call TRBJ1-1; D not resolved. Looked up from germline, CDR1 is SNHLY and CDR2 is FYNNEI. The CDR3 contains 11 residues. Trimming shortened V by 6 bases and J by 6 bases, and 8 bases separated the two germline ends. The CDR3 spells CASSPLSEAFF. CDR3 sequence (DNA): TGTGCCAGCAGCCCCTTGTCTGAAGCTTTCTTT.

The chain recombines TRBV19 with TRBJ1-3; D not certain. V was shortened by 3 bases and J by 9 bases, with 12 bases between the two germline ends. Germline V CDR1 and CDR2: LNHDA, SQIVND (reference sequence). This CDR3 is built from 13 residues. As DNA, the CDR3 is TGTGCCAGTAGTATTGTGGAGCGAAGCACCATATATTTT. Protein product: CASSIVERSTIYF.

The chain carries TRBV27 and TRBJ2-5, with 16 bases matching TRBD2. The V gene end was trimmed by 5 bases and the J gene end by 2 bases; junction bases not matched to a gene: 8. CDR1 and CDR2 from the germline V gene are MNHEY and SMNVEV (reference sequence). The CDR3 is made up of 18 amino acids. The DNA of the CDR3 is TGTGCCAGCAGTACCGGGACTAGCGGGGGGGCTTATCAAGAGACCCAGTACTTC. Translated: CASSTGTSGGAYQETQYF.

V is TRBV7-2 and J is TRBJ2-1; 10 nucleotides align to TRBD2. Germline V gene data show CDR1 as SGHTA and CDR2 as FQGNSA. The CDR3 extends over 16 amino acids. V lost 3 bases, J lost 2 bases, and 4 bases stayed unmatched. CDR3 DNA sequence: TGTGCCAGCAGCTTTTCCAGCGGGGGGGCCTACAATGAGCAGTTCTTC. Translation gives CASSFSSGGAYNEQFF.

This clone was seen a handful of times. CDR3 in DNA: TGTGCCAGTAGTTCGAGACAGGGACACTATGGCTACACCTTC. It yields the protein CASSSRQGHYGYTF. V gene TRBV19 combines with J gene TRBJ1-2, with 7 bases fitting TRBD1. V was clipped by 5 bases and J by 3 bases; unmatched bases: 6. The germline CDR1 and CDR2 sequences are LNHDA and SQIVND (reference sequence). The CDR3 is 14 amino acids.

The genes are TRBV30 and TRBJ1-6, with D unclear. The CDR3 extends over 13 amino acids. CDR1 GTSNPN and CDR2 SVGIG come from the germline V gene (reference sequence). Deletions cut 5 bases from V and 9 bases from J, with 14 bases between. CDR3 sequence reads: CAWADNSFSPLHF. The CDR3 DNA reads TGTGCCTGGGCAGACAATTCCTTTTCACCCCTCCACTTT.

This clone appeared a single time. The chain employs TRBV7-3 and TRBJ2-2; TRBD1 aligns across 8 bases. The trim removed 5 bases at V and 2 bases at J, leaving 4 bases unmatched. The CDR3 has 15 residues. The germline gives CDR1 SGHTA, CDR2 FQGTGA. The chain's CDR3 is CASSPGGYNTGELFF. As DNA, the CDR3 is TGTGCCAGCAGCCCAGGGGGCTACAACACCGGGGAGCTGTTTTTT.

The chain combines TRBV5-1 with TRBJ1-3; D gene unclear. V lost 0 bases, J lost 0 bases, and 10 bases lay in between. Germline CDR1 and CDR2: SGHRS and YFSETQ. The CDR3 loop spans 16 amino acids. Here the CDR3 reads CASSLGAGSSGNTIYF. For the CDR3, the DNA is TGCGCCAGCAGCTTGGGCGCCGGGAGCTCTGGAAACACCATATATTTT.

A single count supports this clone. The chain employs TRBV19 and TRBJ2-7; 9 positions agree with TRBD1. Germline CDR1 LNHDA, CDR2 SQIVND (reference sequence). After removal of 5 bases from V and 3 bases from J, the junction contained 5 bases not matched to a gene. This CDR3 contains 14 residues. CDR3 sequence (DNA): TGTGCCAGTAGTCAACAGGGGGCGAGCTACGAGCAGTACTTC. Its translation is CASSQQGASYEQYF.

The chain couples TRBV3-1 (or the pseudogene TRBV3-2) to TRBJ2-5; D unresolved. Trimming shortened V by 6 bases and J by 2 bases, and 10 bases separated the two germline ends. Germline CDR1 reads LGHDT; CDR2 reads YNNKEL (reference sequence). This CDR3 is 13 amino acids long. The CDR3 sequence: CASSPSSQETQYF. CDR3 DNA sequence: TGTGCCAGCAGTCCCTCGAGTCAAGAGACCCAGTACTTC.

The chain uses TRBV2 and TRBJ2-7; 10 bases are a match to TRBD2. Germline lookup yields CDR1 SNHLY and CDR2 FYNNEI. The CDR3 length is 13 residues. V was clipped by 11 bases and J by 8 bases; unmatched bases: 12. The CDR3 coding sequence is TGTGCCGGATTAGCGGGGGGATCTACGAAGCAGTACTTC. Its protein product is CAGLAGGSTKQYF.

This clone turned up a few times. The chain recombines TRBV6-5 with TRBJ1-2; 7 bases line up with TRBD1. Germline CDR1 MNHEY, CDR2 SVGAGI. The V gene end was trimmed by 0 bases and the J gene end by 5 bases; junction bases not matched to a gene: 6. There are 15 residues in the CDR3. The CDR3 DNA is TGTGCCAGCAGTTACTCGGAAAGGACAGGATATGGCTACACCTTC. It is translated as CASSYSERTGYGYTF.